This TCR beta chain was sequenced during a study of naive and memory T cell subsets. The beta constant-region primer was an equimolar mix of two oligonucleotides covering TRBC1 and TRBC2. In TCRdb, the UMI-ligation and nested PCR reads were re-called with MiXCR into one record per CDR3 protein. The top ten clones hold 1.6% of a sample with approximately 89,000 distinct CDR3 sequences, roughly 7% of them seen once. The CDR3 spans 14 residues. The germline V gene has CDR1 SEHNR and CDR2 FQNEAQ (reference sequence). V lost 5 bases and J lost 2; bases outside the gene matches: 5. The gene calls are TRBV7-9 and TRBJ1-2; the match to TRBD1 covers 7 bases. This TCR was recovered from a human donor in good health. Specimen: central memory CD4+ T cells from blood. The CDR3 DNA follows: TGTGCCAGCAGCGTTGCAGGGGGGAACTATGGCTACACCTTC. The encoded protein is CASSVAGGNYGYTF.